A single sample gave rise to the 10 T cell receptor beta chains below, sequenced in a study of T cell changes during pregnancy in multiple sclerosis. Produced via immunoSEQ multiplex PCR; TCRdb's table is partial and in-frame only. The data contain some 80,000 clones, roughly 96% of them singletons. This material consisted of peripheral blood, taken in the second trimester of pregnancy. Receptors were obtained from a female donor with multiple sclerosis, enrolled in a pregnancy study.

The V call is TRBV10-1, the J call TRBJ1-2; D might be TRBD1 (5 bases). The V gene lost 3 bases and the J gene lost 4 bases, with 9 bases spanning the gap. This CDR3 contains 13 residues. CDR1 and CDR2 from the germline V gene are WNHNN and SYGVQD (reference sequence). For the CDR3, the DNA is TGCGCCAGCAGTGAAGCAGGGATCTATGGCTACACCTTC. Translating it yields CASSEAGIYGYTF.

The chain links TRBV5-1 to TRBJ2-7; D is unclear. The CDR3 covers 16 residues. CDR1 and CDR2 from the germline V gene are SGHRS and YFSETQ. Trimming pared 2 bases from V and 5 bases from J, leaving 20 bases between. The CDR3 reads CASSFGGSSLSDEQYF. The CDR3 DNA sequence: TGCGCCAGCAGCTTTGGCGGCAGCTCCCTTTCGGACGAGCAGTACTTC.

The chain has TRBV28 and TRBJ1-5; TRBD1 aligns across 7 bases. Germline trimming cut 5 bases from V and 0 bases from J; bases unmatched to any gene: 7. This CDR3 region has 16 residues. The germline V gene has CDR1 MDHEN and CDR2 SYDVKM. CDR3 DNA sequence: TGTGCCAGCAGTAGGGACAGCTTTTATAGCAATCAGCCCCAGCATTTT. Its protein product is CASSRDSFYSNQPQHF.

The CDR3 region has the DNA TGTGCCAGCAGGGACGACAGAACGTACGAGCAGTACTTC. Translation: CASRDDRTYEQYF. The gene calls are TRBV25-1 and TRBJ2-7; a possible D gene is TRBD1 (5 bases). Looked up from germline, CDR1 is MGHDK and CDR2 is SYGVNS. The CDR3 runs 13 residues. V lost 6 bases and J 4 bases, leaving 13 bases between the germline ends.

In the case of this clone: One junction end does not reproduce the germline sequence, and a read error may be involved. V usage is TRBV5-1 and J usage is TRBJ1-1, with a weak D call TRBD1 (6 bases). Germline CDR1 reads SGHRS; CDR2 reads YFSETQ. This CDR3 is 16 amino acids long. The CDR3 DNA sequence: TGCGTCAGCAGCACTAGGCGACAGGAAACGAACACTGAAGCTTTCTTT. Translated, it gives CVSSTRRQETNTEAFF.

This chain connects TRBV5-1 to TRBJ2-1, with TRBD2 matching over 10 bases. V lost 4 bases and J lost 3; bases outside the gene matches: 4. The CDR3 contains 15 residues. Germline loops: CDR1 SGHRS, CDR2 YFSETQ. Here the CDR3 reads CASSRRTSGYNEQFF. The CDR3 coding sequence is TGCGCCAGCAGCCGAAGGACTAGCGGCTACAATGAGCAGTTCTTC.

This clone was seen only once. The chain joins TRBV12-5 to TRBJ2-7; D not resolved. Germline CDR1 reads LGHNT; CDR2 reads FRNRAP. This CDR3 has 13 amino acids. V was cut by 6 bases and J by 5 bases, with 14 bases left in between. CDR3 in amino acids: CASGRPRPHEQYF. The CDR3 coding sequence is TGTGCTAGTGGCCGCCCCAGGCCCCACGAGCAGTACTTC.

J is TRBJ2-3 and V is TRBV7-9; 10 nucleotides align to TRBD1. This CDR3 spans 15 amino acids. The trim removed 5 bases at V and 2 bases at J, leaving 4 bases unmatched. Per the germline V gene, CDR1 is SEHNR and CDR2 is FQNEAQ (reference sequence). In DNA, the CDR3 is TGTGCCAGCAGCAACGGGACAGGGGTCACAGATACGCAGTATTTT. It translates to CASSNGTGVTDTQYF.

This rearrangement joins TRBV7-9 to TRBJ2-2; 14 bases map to TRBD2. The germline V gene encodes CDR1 SEHNR and CDR2 FQNEAQ (reference sequence). V shed 5 bases, J shed 6 bases, and the junction held 5 bases outside the gene matches. CDR3 length equals 16 residues. CDR3: CASSLGLAGVSGELFF. Here the CDR3 DNA reads TGTGCCAGCAGCCTGGGACTAGCGGGAGTCTCCGGGGAGCTGTTTTTT.

The V gene is TRBV5-6, the J gene TRBJ1-1, with 8 bases that match TRBD1. J gave up 0 bases and V 4 bases, and 11 bases lay outside the gene matches. The CDR3 runs 17 residues. Germline-derived CDR1 and CDR2 are SGHDT and YYEEEE. The CDR3 sequence: CASSLKGQGFMNTEAFF. CDR3 DNA: TGTGCCAGCAGCCTGAAAGGACAGGGTTTTATGAACACTGAAGCTTTCTTT.